This T cell receptor (beta chain) was captured by sequencing in a study of blood T cell repertoires in COVID-19. On the study more broadly: Samples came from the United States, Italy and Spain, spanning acute and convalescent COVID-19. Sources were T cells, B-cell-depleted T cells, or PBMCs; the material itself was cDNA or gDNA.

The germline V gene encodes CDR1 SGHNT and CDR2 YYREEE (reference sequence). V shed 3 bases, J shed 4 bases, and the junction held 5 bases outside the gene matches. The CDR3 totals 14 residues. The authors' processing: Nucleated cell counts were estimated from reference gene primer amplification. Here immunoSEQ multiplex PCR was the method, and the copy in TCRdb shows in-frame clones only, minus some. V and J calls and clone size are as listed in that table; D and trimming were resolved from the DNA. Of about 59,000 clones listed, 73% were seen once; the top ten hold approximately 15%. The specimen sequenced was peripheral blood. The chain carries TRBV5-4 and TRBJ1-1; TRBD1 aligns across 8 bases. The TCR sequence derives from an older woman with acute or convalescent COVID-19. CDR3 amino acids: CASSSGGASTEAFF. CDR3 sequence (DNA): TGTGCCAGCAGCTCAGGGGGCGCGAGCACTGAAGCTTTCTTT.